This passage covers 9 T cell receptor beta chains from one sample sequenced in a study of CXCR3-negative and CXCR3-positive naive CD8 T cells. In preparing the TRB cDNA libraries, 5' RACE with UMI labels was used. TCRdb reprocessed the 5' RACE reads, with one entry per CDR3 protein and no DNA. Its table records approximately 70,000 distinct CDR3 sequences. The sequencing sample was made of naive CXCR3- CD8+ T cells from blood. Subset: CD45RO-CCR7+CD27+CD95- naive CD8+ T cells lacking CXCR3 (TNR3-). These receptors were taken from a human donor in good health. Some clones in this sample may be carry-over from other donors' samples.

V is TRBV5-1 and J is TRBJ2-1; TCRdb's assignment of TRBD1 cannot be checked, as there is no DNA. Germline CDR1 SGHRS, CDR2 YFSETQ. This CDR3 is built from 18 residues. The CDR3 here is CASSVNFGRTSSYNEQFF.

This chain joins TRBV28 and TRBJ1-3; TCRdb designates TRBD1, a call that cannot be tested without DNA. This CDR3 has 15 residues. Per germline, CDR1 MDHEN and CDR2 SYDVKM. CDR3 region: CASSSDREVGNTIYF.

The chain uses TRBV19 and TRBJ2-7. The V gene's germline CDR1 is LNHDA and CDR2 SQIVND (reference sequence). This CDR3 contains 12 residues. The CDR3 sequence is CASSIGSSEQYF.

This chain uses TRBV20-1 with TRBJ2-1. The CDR3 has 15 residues. Germline CDR1 DFQATT, CDR2 SNEGSKA (reference sequence). CDR3 loop: CSASRLVRPYNEQFF.

This chain links TRBV5-1 with TRBJ2-1; lacking DNA, the TRBD1 call made by TCRdb goes unchecked. The CDR3 is 19 amino acids. CDR1 is SGHRS and CDR2 is YFSETQ in the germline V gene. The CDR3: CASSPRRGTNRDAYNEQFF. The entire variable domain, with the rest obtained from reference TRBV5-1 and TRBJ2-1, is as follows: KAGVTQTPRYLIKTRGQQVTLSCSPISGHRSVSWYQQTPGQGLQFLFEYFSETQRNKGNFPGRFSGRQFSNSRSEMNVSTLELGDSALYLCASSPRRGTNRDAYNEQFFGPGTRLTVL.

J is TRBJ2-6 and V is TRBV12-3 or TRBV12-4; lacking DNA, the TRBD1 call made by TCRdb goes unchecked. The CDR3 covers 16 residues. CDR3 in amino acids: CASTAIRDSGANVLTF.

V is TRBV5-1 and J is TRBJ2-7; the D call of TRBD1 rests on TCRdb alone, since no DNA is present to check it. Per the germline V gene, CDR1 is SGHRS and CDR2 is YFSETQ. This CDR3 comprises 15 residues. The CDR3 protein is CASSFQSTGVYEQYF.

The V call is TRBV7-3, the J call TRBJ2-3; TCRdb calls TRBD2, which cannot be checked without DNA. Germline values: CDR1 SGHTA, CDR2 FQGTGA. The CDR3 runs to 19 residues. This chain's CDR3 is CASSSHIREGRKAQDTQYF.

This rearrangement joins TRBV29-1 to TRBJ2-1; absent DNA, TCRdb's TRBD2 call cannot be checked. Germline V gene data show CDR1 as SQVTM and CDR2 as ANQGSEA. The CDR3 is 15 amino acids. This CDR3 reads CSDRTRLDPDNEQFF.